This TCR beta chain derives from a study of CD8+ T cells in alopecia areata. Peripheral blood and lesional scalp punch biopsies came from alopecia areata patients. The sequencing template was cDNA reverse transcribed from extracted RNA. Using immunoSEQ multiplex PCR, the repertoire was profiled, and TCRdb retains in-frame clones only, with some absent. The sample lists roughly 120,000 clones, around two fifths occurring once. The source is a human donor with alopecia areata. Material: CD4+ T cells sorted from blood.

The CDR3 region is CASSLALTNRGYEQYF. DNA of the CDR3: TGTGCCAGCAGCTTAGCCCTCACTAACAGGGGCTACGAGCAGTACTTC. The chain links TRBV7-2 to TRBJ2-7; TRBD1 aligns across 7 bases. Germline lookup yields CDR1 SGHTA and CDR2 FQGNSA. Trimming removed 0 bases from V and 3 bases from J; junction bases left unmatched: 8. The CDR3 is 16 amino acids.